A selection of T cell receptor beta chains follows, all from one sample in a study of cytomegalovirus exposure and HLA in healthy donors. TCRdb's copy holds only in-frame clones and misses some; the assay was immunoSEQ multiplex PCR. The repertoire holds approximately 120,000 clones, with more than 80% as singletons. The sequenced sample was PBMCs. All receptors come from a woman in her twenties or thirties in good health and CMV-seropositive. Both conserved end residues are part of each CDR3. The D gene is left open where the match is weak. For some rows the clone size is stated as once, few or many, or as a class when expanded; others skip it.

.,.,TRBV25-1,TRBJ2-1,11,TGTGCCAGCAGTGAAGTCAGTGAGCAGTTCTTC,CASSEVSEQFF
.,TRBD1,TRBV2,TRBJ1-2,14,TGTGCCAGCAATTCGGGACAGCAGAACTATGGCTACACCTTC,CASNSGQQNYGYTF
.,.,TRBV28,TRBJ1-1,15,TGTGCCAGCAGTTTAGGGCACATGGAAAGGAATAGAGCTTTCTTT,CASSLGHMERNRAFF
.,.,TRBV7-6,TRBJ1-4,13,TGTGCCAGCAGCTTAGAGCGGGGGGGAAAACTGTTTTTT,CASSLERGGKLFF
.,.,TRBV19,TRBJ1-2,14,TGTGCCAGTACCTTGAGGGGGATCCACTATGGCTACACCTTC,CASTLRGIHYGYTF
.,.,TRBV9,TRBJ2-7,14,TGTGCCAGCAGCCCGACTGGGGCTAGCTACGAGCAGTACTTC,CASSPTGASYEQYF
.,TRBD1,TRBV2,TRBJ1-2,14,TGTGCCAGCAGTGAGGGCAGGGGGCTGGTGGTCTACACCTTC,CASSEGRGLVVYTF
.,TRBD1,TRBV5-4,TRBJ1-1,15,TGTGCCAGCAGCTCGGCACAGGGGTTTCAGACTGAAGCTTTCTTT,CASSSAQGFQTEAFF
.,.,TRBV15,TRBJ2-1,15,TGTGCCACCAGCAGGGCCAGCCTACAGGCGAATGAGCAGTTCTTC,CATSRASLQANEQFF
.,TRBD1,TRBV2,TRBJ1-5,15,TGTGCCAGCAGGAACAGGGGGAATAGCAATCAGCCCCAGCATTTT,CASRNRGNSNQPQHF
few,.,TRBV7-9,TRBJ2-7,13,TGTTCCAGCAGGACGGGACTCTCCTACGAGCAGTACTTC,CSSRTGLSYEQYF
once,.,TRBV6-1,TRBJ1-5,14,TGTGCCAGCAGTGAGGACAGCCTTAATCAGCCCCAGCATTTT,CASSEDSLNQPQHF
.,.,TRBV2,TRBJ1-5,16,TGTGCCAGCAGTGGCCAGGGTCCGGCGGGCAATCAGCCCCAGCATTTT,CASSGQGPAGNQPQHF
.,.,TRBV7-6,TRBJ2-1,14,TGTGCCAGCAGCTTAGAACCCGCGCAGGGTGAGCAGTTCTTC,CASSLEPAQGEQFF
.,.,TRBV7-3,TRBJ2-1,13,TGTTCCACCGCCCAGGGATCCTACAATGAGCAGTTCTTC,CSTAQGSYNEQFF
.,.,TRBV6-5,TRBJ2-7,14,TGTGCCAGCAGTTACGCGAGGCCCGTCGGTGAGCAGTACTTC,CASSYARPVGEQYF
.,.,TRBV18,TRBJ1-5,13,TGTGCCAGCTCAGCCGACAGAAATCAGCCCCAGCATTTT,CASSADRNQPQHF
.,TRBD2,TRBV6-4,TRBJ2-3,15,TGTGCCAGCTCCAGGACTAGCGGGAGAACAGATACGCAGTATTTT,CASSRTSGRTDTQYF
.,TRBD1,TRBV7-9,TRBJ2-5,14,TGTGCCAGCAGCTGGGACAGGGAGGGGGAGACCCAGTACTTC,CASSWDREGETQYF
.,.,TRBV11-2,TRBJ2-1,15,TGTGCCAGCAGCTTGGGTAGCTATGTGGGCAATGAGCAGTTCTTC,CASSLGSYVGNEQFF
.,TRBD2,TRBV10-1,TRBJ2-3,13,TGCGCCAGCAGTGGAGAGCGGGAGGATACGCAGTATTTT,CASSGEREDTQYF
.,TRBD1,TRBV7-3,TRBJ1-1,14,TGTGCCAGCAGTGGGACCAGGGGGCTCACTGAAGCTTTCTTT,CASSGTRGLTEAFF
.,.,TRBV30,TRBJ2-7,11,TGTGCCTGGACAGGGAACTACGAGCAGTACTTC,CAWTGNYEQYF
once,.,TRBV9,TRBJ2-2,16,TGTGCCAGCAGCGTAGCTTCCAGGGTGGGCACCGGGGAGCTGTTTTTT,CASSVASRVGTGELFF
.,TRBD1,TRBV9,TRBJ1-1,15,TGTGCCAGCAGCGCCCTTATGCAGTCAGGGGGTGAAGCTTTCTTT,CASSALMQSGGEAFF
.,TRBD2,TRBV9,TRBJ2-3,17,TGTGCCAGCAGCGTAGCCCCCGGGACTAGCGGGGAAGATACGCAGTATTTT,CASSVAPGTSGEDTQYF
.,TRBD1,TRBV5-1,TRBJ1-2,14,TGCGCCAGCAGCTTGGGGACAGGAGACTATGGCTACACCTTC,CASSLGTGDYGYTF
.,.,TRBV10-3,TRBJ1-3,15,TGTGCCATCAGTGAGACAGGGAGCTCTGGAAACACCATATATTTT,CAISETGSSGNTIYF
.,.,TRBV11-1,TRBJ2-3,11,TGTGCCAGCCGCCGACAGGATACGCAGTATTTT,CASRRQDTQYF
few,TRBD1,TRBV29-1,TRBJ2-5,14,TGCAGCGTTGTAAGGGGACAGGGGGACGAGACCCAGTACTTC,CSVVRGQGDETQYF
.,.,TRBV27,TRBJ1-2,13,TGTGCCAGCGGACTTCAAGGGAGAGACGGCTACACCTTC,CASGLQGRDGYTF
once,TRBD1,TRBV28,TRBJ1-2,14,TGTGCCAGCAGAACACCGGGACAGGGGCCTGGCTACACCTTC,CASRTPGQGPGYTF
.,TRBD2,TRBV5-1,TRBJ2-1,15,TGCGCCAGCAGCCCAGTAGCGGGAGGGCGGAATGAGCAGTTCTTC,CASSPVAGGRNEQFF
.,.,TRBV6-1,TRBJ2-1,12,TGTGCCAGCACCGCCTGGGGGGATGAGCAGTTCTTC,CASTAWGDEQFF
.,TRBD1,TRBV29-1,TRBJ2-3,15,TGCAGCGTTCTCGGTTCGGGACAGAGCACAGATACGCAGTATTTT,CSVLGSGQSTDTQYF
.,TRBD2,TRBV5-1,TRBJ2-2,16,TGCGCCAGCAGCTTCCAAAGGGGAGGGGCCACCGGGGAGCTGTTTTTT,CASSFQRGGATGELFF
.,.,TRBV5-1,TRBJ1-1,14,TGCGCCAGCAGCTTAGACACATTGAACACTGAAGCTTTCTTT,CASSLDTLNTEAFF
.,.,TRBV28,TRBJ2-1,16,TGTGCCAGCACACTCCTAAAGGGGCCCTCGAGGAATGAGCAGTTCTTC,CASTLLKGPSRNEQFF
.,TRBD1,TRBV2,TRBJ1-5,16,TGTGCCAGCAGTAGGACAGGGTCTCATAGCAATCAGCCCCAGCATTTT,CASSRTGSHSNQPQHF
.,TRBD2,TRBV6-5,TRBJ2-7,15,TGTGCCAGCAGCTCAAGAGGGGACTACCTCTACGAGCAGTACTTC,CASSSRGDYLYEQYF
.,TRBD2,TRBV28,TRBJ2-1,19,TGTGCCAGCAGTAACCTACCAACCGGGACTAGCGGGAGGAATGATGAGCAGTTCTTC,CASSNLPTGTSGRNDEQFF
.,TRBD1,TRBV6-6,TRBJ1-5,15,TGTGCCAGCGAAGCGACAGGGGGAAGAGACCAGCCCCAGCATTTT,CASEATGGRDQPQHF
.,TRBD2,TRBV9,TRBJ2-7,16,TGTGCCAGCAGCGAGGGACCGGGACTAGCGGGCTACGAGCAGTACTTC,CASSEGPGLAGYEQYF
.,TRBD2,TRBV11-1,TRBJ2-1,17,TGTGCCAGCAGCTTAGTTCGCCGGGGGGTCACCTACAATGAGCAGTTCTTC,CASSLVRRGVTYNEQFF
.,.,TRBV5-1,TRBJ2-1,16,TGCGCCAGCAGCTTGGCCGCCGACAGCTTCTACAATGAGCAGTTCTTC,CASSLAADSFYNEQFF
.,TRBD1,TRBV19,TRBJ2-5,14,TGTGCCAGTAGTAGACAGGGGTTGTCGGAGACCCAGTACTTC,CASSRQGLSETQYF
few,.,TRBV21-1,TRBJ2-7,22,TGTGCCAGCAGCAAAGGCGCGCACCTTACGGACCCCGGGACAGGGGGCAGGTACGAGCAGTACTTC,CASSKGAHLTDPGTGGRYEQYF
.,.,TRBV28,TRBJ2-7,14,TGTGCCAGCACCTTAACTAGGAGGGCCTACGAGCAGTACTTC,CASTLTRRAYEQYF
.,.,TRBV14,TRBJ1-2,13,TGTGCCAGCAGCCCCCGGACAGACTATGGCTACACCTTC,CASSPRTDYGYTF
.,.,TRBV15,TRBJ1-1,15,TGTGCCACCAGCAGACCCCCCGTAATGAACACTGAAGCTTTCTTT,CATSRPPVMNTEAFF
.,.,TRBV6-1,TRBJ1-2,14,TGTGCCAGCAGTGAATGGGGTTCCGGGACAACCTACACCTTC,CASSEWGSGTTYTF
.,.,TRBV2,TRBJ1-5,13,TGTGCCAGCAGTGAAGAAAGAGATCAGCCCCAGCATTTT,CASSEERDQPQHF
few,TRBD1,TRBV4-2,TRBJ2-5,15,TGTGCCAGCAGCCAAGGAACAGGGGAGATGGAGACCCAGTACTTC,CASSQGTGEMETQYF
.,.,TRBV10-3,TRBJ1-4,14,TGTGCCATCAGTGAGGGACAGTTTAATGAAAAACTGTTTTTT,CAISEGQFNEKLFF
.,.,TRBV7-9,TRBJ1-1,15,TGTGCCAGCAGCTTAGCGCACGGACAGAACACTGAAGCTTTCTTT,CASSLAHGQNTEAFF
.,.,TRBV19,TRBJ2-3,15,TGTGCCAGTAGTGAGTCAGCGGATAGCACAGATACGCAGTATTTT,CASSESADSTDTQYF
.,.,TRBV7-9,TRBJ1-4,15,TGTGCCAGCAGCTCTCCGACAGGAATTAATGAAAAACTGTTTTTT,CASSSPTGINEKLFF
.,.,TRBV19,TRBJ2-3,15,TGTGCCAGTAGTGAAGTGGGGGCTGTGGCAGATACGCAGTATTTT,CASSEVGAVADTQYF
.,.,TRBV5-1,TRBJ2-1,18,TGCGCCAGCAGCTTGAGGTCGCCAGCGGTTAGCTCCTACAATGAGCAGTTCTTC,CASSLRSPAVSSYNEQFF
.,TRBD1,TRBV4-1,TRBJ1-1,16,TGCGCCAGCAGCCAAGTCGGGACAGGGGTGAACACTGAAGCTTTCTTT,CASSQVGTGVNTEAFF